This TCR beta chain was retrieved from a study of T cell responses to AZD1222 COVID-19 vaccine. The protocol was immunoSEQ multiplex PCR, while the TCRdb copy is restricted to in-frame clones and leaves out a portion. Of more than 80,000 clones in the sample, 85% to 90% were seen once. For this clone: The antigen is unknown.

Per germline, CDR1 SEHNR and CDR2 FQNEAQ (reference sequence). The CDR3 length is 15 residues. Trimming stripped 1 base from V and 1 base from J, with 8 bases between. Study-level findings and limits: Regions 160-218 and 743-854 dominated among vaccine-associated CD4 TCRs spanning spike. Once two AZD1222 doses were given, Spike-specific TCR breadth and depth went up.

The starting material was peripheral blood, obtained on day 0 of AZD1222 vaccination. This chain joins TRBV7-9 and TRBJ2-1; maybe TRBD2 (6 bases). This TCR came from an adult in good health. CDR3 DNA sequence: TGTGCCAGCAGCTTAGGTCTAGCGTCCTACAATGAGCAGTTCTTC. Its translation: CASSLGLASYNEQFF.